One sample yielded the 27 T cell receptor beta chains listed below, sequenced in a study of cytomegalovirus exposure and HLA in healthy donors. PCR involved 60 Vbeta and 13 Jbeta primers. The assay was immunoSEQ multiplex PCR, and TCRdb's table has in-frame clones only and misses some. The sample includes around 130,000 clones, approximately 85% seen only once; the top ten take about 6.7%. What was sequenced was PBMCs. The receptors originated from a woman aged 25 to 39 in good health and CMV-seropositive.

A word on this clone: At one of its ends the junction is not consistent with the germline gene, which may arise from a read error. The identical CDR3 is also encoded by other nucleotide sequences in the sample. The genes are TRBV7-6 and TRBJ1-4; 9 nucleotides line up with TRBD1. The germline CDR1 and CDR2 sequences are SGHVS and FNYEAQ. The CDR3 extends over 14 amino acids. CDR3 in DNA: TGCGCCAGCAGCCGGGGACAGGGAGGTGAAAAACTGTTTTTT. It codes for CASSRGQGGEKLFF.

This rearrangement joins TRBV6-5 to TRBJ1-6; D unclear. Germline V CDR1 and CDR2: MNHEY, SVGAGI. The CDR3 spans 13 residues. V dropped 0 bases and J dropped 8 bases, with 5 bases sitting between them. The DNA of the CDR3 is TGTGCCAGCAGTTACTCGAGAGATTCACCCCTCCACTTT. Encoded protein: CASSYSRDSPLHF.

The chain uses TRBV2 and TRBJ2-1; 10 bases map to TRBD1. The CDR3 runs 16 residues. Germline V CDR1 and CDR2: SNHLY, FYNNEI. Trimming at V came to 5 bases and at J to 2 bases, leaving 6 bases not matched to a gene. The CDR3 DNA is TGTGCCAGCAGTTCGACCGGGACAGGGGCCTACAATGAGCAGTTCTTC. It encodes CASSSTGTGAYNEQFF.

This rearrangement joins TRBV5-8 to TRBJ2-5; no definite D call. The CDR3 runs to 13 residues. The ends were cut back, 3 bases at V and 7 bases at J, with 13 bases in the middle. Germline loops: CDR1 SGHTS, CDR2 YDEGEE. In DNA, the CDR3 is TGTGCCAGCAGCTCGTCCCAACCAGGGACCCAGTACTTC. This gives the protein CASSSSQPGTQYF. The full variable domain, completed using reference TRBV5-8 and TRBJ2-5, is EAGVTQSPTHLIKTRGQQATLRCSPISGHTSVYWYQQALGLGLQFLLWYDEGEERNRGNFPPRFSGRQFPNYSSELNVNALELEDSALYLCASSSSQPGTQYFGPGTRLLVL.

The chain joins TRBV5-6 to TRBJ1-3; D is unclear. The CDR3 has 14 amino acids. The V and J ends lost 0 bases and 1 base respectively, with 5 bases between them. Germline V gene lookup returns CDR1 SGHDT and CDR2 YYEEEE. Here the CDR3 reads CASSLGLSGNTIYF. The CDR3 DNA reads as TGTGCCAGCAGCTTGGGACTTTCTGGAAACACCATATATTTT.

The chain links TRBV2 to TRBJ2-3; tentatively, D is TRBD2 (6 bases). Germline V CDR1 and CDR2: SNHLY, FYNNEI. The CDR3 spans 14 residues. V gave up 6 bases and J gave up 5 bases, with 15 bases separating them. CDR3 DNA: TGTGCCAGCAGGGAGACTAGGTCACTAGATACGCAGTATTTT. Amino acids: CASRETRSLDTQYF. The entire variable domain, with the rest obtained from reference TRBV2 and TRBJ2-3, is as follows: EPEVTQTPSHQVTQMGQEVILRCVPISNHLYFYWYRQILGQKVEFLVSFYNNEISEKSEIFDDQFSVERPDGSNFTLKIRSTKLEDSAMYFCASRETRSLDTQYFGPGTRLTVL.

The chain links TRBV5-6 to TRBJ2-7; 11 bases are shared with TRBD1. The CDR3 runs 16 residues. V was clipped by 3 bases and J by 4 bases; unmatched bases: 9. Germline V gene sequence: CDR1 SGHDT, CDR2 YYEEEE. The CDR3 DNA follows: TGTGCCAGCAGCTCCCTTCCGGGACAGGGGGAATACGAGCAGTACTTC. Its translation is CASSSLPGQGEYEQYF.

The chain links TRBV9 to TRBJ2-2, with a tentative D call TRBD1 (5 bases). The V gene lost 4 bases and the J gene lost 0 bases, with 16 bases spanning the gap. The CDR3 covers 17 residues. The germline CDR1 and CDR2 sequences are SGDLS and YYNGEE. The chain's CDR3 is CASSSRSAGSNTGELFF. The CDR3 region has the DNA TGTGCCAGCAGCTCTAGGTCGGCAGGGTCGAACACCGGGGAGCTGTTTTTT.

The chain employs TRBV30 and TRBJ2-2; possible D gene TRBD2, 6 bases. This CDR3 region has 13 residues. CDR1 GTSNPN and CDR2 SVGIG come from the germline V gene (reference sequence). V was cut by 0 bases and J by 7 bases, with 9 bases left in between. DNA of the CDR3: TGTGCCTGGAGTGTACGGAGGGACGGGGAGCTGTTTTTT. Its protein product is CAWSVRRDGELFF.

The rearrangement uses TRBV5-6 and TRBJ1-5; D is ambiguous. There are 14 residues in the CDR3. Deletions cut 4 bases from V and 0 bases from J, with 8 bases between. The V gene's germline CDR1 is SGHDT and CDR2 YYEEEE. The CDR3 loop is CASSMDGSNQPQHF. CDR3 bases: TGTGCCAGCAGCATGGACGGTAGCAATCAGCCCCAGCATTTT.

CDR3 in DNA: TGTGCCAGTAGAGGGGAGATGGGAGGTGGCTACACCTTC. This codes for CASRGEMGGGYTF. The rearrangement links TRBV19 to TRBJ1-2; D is possibly TRBD1 (5 bases). CDR1 is LNHDA, CDR2 SQIVND, per germline (reference sequence). The CDR3 extends over 13 amino acids. The V end lost 6 bases, the J end lost 7 bases, and 15 bases lay between the germline ends.

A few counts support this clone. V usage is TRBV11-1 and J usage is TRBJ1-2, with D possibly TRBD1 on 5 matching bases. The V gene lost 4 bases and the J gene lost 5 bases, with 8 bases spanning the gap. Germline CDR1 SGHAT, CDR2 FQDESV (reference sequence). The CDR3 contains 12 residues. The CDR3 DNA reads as TGTGCCAGCAGCTCAGACAGATATGGCTACACCTTC. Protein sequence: CASSSDRYGYTF.

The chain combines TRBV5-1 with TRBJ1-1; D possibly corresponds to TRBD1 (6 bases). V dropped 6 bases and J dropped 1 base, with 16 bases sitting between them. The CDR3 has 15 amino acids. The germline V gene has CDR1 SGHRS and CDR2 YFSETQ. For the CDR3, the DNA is TGCGCCAGCACCGACAACAGGGCCCAGAACACTGAAGCTTTCTTT. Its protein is CASTDNRAQNTEAFF.

CDR3 sequence reads: CASSYSTGAGANVLTF. CDR3 nucleotide sequence: TGTGCCAGCAGTTACTCCACAGGGGCTGGGGCCAACGTCCTGACTTTC. The chain employs TRBV6-5 and TRBJ2-6; 7 nucleotides match TRBD1. J lost 2 bases, V lost 0 bases, and 1 base had no gene match. The germline V gene has CDR1 MNHEY and CDR2 SVGAGI. This CDR3 spans 16 amino acids.

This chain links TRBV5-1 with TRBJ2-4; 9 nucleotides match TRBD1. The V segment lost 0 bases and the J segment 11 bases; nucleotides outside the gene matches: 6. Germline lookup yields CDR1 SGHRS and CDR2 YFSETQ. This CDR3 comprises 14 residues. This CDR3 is CASSLVVTGGFQYF. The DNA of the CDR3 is TGCGCCAGCAGCTTGGTGGTGACAGGGGGTTTTCAGTACTTC.

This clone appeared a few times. This CDR3 reads CASSMTGSNADTQYF. DNA for the CDR3: TGTGCCAGTAGTATGACAGGGTCAAACGCAGATACGCAGTATTTT. The chain employs TRBV19 and TRBJ2-3; the match to TRBD1 covers 7 bases. The junction had 7 bases not matched to a gene; V was cut back by 3 bases and J by 4 bases. The CDR3 sequence is 15 residues long. Germline CDR1 LNHDA, CDR2 SQIVND (reference sequence). Full variable domain (remainder filled in from reference TRBV19 and TRBJ2-3): DGGITQSPKYLFRKEGQNVTLSCEQNLNHDAMYWYRQDPGQGLRLIYYSQIVNDFQKGDIAEGYSVSREKKESFPLTVTSAQKNPTAFYLCASSMTGSNADTQYFGPGTRLTVL.

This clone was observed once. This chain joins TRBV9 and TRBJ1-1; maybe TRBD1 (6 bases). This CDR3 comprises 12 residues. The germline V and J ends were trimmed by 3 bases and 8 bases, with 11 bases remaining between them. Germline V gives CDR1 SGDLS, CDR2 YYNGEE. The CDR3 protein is CASSAPGTEAFF. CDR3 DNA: TGTGCCAGCAGCGCCCCCGGGACAGAAGCTTTCTTT. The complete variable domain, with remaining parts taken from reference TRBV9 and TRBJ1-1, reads DSGVTQTPKHLITATGQRVTLRCSPRSGDLSVYWYQQSLDQGLQFLIQYYNGEERAKGNILERFSAQQFPDLHSELNLSSLELGDSALYFCASSAPGTEAFFGQGTRLTVV.

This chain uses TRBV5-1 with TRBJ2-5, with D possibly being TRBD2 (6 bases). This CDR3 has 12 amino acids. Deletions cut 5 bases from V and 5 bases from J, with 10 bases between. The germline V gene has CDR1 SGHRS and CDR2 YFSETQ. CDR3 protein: CASRGAGETQYF. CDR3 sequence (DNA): TGCGCCAGCAGAGGTGCGGGGGAGACCCAGTACTTC.

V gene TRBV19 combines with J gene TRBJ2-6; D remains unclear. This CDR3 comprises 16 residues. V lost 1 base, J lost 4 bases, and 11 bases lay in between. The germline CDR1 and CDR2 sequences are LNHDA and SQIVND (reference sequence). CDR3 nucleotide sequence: TGTGCCAGTAGTATAGCGAGTTTATCCGGGGCCAACGTCCTGACTTTC. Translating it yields CASSIASLSGANVLTF.

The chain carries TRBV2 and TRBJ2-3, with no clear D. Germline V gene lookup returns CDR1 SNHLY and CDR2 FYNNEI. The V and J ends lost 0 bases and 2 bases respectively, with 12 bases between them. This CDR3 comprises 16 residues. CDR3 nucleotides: TGTGCCAGCAGTGAAGCGTCTCCTAGTTCCACAGATACGCAGTATTTT. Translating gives CASSEASPSSTDTQYF. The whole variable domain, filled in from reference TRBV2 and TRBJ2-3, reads EPEVTQTPSHQVTQMGQEVILRCVPISNHLYFYWYRQILGQKVEFLVSFYNNEISEKSEIFDDQFSVERPDGSNFTLKIRSTKLEDSAMYFCASSEASPSSTDTQYFGPGTRLTVL.

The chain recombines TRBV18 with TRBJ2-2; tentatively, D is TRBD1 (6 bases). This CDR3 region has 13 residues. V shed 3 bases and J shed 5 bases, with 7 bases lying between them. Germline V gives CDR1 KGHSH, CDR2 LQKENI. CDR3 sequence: CASSPDRTGELFF. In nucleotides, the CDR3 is TGTGCCAGCTCACCCGACAGGACCGGGGAGCTGTTTTTT.

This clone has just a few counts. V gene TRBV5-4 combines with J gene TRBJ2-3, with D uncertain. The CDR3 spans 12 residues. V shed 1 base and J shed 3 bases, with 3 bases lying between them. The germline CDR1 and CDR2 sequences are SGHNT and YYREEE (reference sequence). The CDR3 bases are TGTGCCAGCAGCTTGACAACAGATACGCAGTATTTT. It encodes CASSLTTDTQYF.

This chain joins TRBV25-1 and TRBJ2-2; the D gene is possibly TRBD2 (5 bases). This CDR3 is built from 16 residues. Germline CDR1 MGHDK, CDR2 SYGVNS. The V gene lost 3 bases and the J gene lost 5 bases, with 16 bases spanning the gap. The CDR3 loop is CASSDPSTTPTGELFF. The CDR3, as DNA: TGTGCCAGCAGTGACCCCTCGACTACCCCGACCGGGGAGCTGTTTTTT.

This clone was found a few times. The CDR3 reads CASSQVGGTEAFF. CDR3 bases: TGTGCCAGCAGCCAAGTTGGAGGGACTGAAGCTTTCTTT. This chain links TRBV4-2 with TRBJ1-1; D remains unclear. This CDR3 region has 13 residues. V lost 1 base and J 5 bases, leaving 8 bases between the germline ends. Germline V gene data show CDR1 as LGHNA and CDR2 as YNFKEQ.

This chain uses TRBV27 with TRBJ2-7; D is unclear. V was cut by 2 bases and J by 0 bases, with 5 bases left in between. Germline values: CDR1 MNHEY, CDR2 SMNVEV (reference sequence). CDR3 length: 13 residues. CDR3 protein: CASSLRASYEQYF. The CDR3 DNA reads TGTGCCAGCAGTTTACGAGCCTCCTACGAGCAGTACTTC.

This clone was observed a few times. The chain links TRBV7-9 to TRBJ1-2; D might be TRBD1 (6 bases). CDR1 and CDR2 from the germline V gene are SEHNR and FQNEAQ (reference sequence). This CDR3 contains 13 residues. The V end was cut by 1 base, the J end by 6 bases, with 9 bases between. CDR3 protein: CASSLGGGDGYTF. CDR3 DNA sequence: TGTGCCAGCAGCTTAGGAGGGGGAGATGGCTACACCTTC.

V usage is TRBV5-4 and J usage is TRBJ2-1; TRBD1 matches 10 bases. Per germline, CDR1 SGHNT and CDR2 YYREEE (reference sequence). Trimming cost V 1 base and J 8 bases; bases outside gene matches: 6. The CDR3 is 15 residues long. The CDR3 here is CASSLRDRGWDEQFF. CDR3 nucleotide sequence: TGTGCCAGCAGCTTGAGGGACAGGGGTTGGGATGAGCAGTTCTTC.